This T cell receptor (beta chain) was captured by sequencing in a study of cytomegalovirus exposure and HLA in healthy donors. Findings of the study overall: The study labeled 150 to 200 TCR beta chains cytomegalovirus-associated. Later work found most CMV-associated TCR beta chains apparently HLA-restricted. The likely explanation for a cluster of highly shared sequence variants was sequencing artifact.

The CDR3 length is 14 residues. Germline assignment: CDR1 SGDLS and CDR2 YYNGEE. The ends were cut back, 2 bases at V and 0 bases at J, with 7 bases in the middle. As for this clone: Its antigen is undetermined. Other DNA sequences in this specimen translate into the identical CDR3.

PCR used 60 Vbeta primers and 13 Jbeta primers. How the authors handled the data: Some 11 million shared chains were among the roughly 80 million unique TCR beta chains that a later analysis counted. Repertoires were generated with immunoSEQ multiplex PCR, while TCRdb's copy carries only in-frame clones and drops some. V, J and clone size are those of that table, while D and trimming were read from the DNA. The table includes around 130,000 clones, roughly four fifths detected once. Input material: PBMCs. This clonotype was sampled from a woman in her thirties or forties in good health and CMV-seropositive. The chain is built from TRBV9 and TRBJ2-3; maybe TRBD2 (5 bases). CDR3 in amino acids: CASSVRGSTDTQYF. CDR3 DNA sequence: TGTGCCAGCAGCGTCCGGGGTAGCACAGATACGCAGTATTTT.